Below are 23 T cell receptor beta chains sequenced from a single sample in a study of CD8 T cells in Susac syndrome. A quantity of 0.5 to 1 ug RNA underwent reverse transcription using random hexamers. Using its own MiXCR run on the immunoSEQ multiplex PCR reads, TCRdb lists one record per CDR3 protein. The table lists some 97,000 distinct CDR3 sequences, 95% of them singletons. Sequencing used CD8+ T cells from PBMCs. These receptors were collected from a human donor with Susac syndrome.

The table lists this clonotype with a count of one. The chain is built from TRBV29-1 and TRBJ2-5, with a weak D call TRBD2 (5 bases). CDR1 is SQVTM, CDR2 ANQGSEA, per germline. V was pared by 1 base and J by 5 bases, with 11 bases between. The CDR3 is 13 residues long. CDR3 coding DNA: TGCAGCGTTGAAGGGATTGGCGGGGAGACCCAGTACTTC. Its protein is CSVEGIGGETQYF.

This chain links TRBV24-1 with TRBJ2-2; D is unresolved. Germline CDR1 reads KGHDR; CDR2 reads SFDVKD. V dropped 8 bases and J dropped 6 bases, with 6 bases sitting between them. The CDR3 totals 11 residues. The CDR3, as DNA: TGTGCCACCATGGCGGCCGGGGAGCTGTTTTTT. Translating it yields CATMAAGELFF.

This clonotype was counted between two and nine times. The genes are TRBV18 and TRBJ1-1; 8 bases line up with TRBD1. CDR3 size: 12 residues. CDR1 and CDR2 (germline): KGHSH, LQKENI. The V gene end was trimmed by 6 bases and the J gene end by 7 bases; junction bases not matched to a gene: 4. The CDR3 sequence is CASSLGQGEAFF. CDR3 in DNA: TGTGCCAGCTCTCTTGGACAGGGTGAAGCTTTCTTT.

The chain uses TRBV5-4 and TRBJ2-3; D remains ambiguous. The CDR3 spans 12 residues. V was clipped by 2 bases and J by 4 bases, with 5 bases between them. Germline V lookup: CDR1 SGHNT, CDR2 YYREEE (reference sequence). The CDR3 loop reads CASSFMADTQYF. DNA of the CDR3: TGTGCCAGCAGCTTTATGGCAGATACGCAGTATTTT.

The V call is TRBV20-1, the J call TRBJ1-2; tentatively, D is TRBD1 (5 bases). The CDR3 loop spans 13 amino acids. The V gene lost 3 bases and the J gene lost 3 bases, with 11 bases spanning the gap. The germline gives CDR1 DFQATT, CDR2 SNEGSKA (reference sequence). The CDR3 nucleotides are TGCAGTGCTAGCCTACCGGGACACTATGGCTACACCTTC. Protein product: CSASLPGHYGYTF.

The CDR3 nucleotides are TGTGCCAGCAGTCTGGGACAGGGGTTTCGGTACGAGCAGTACTTC. Protein: CASSLGQGFRYEQYF. This sequence joins TRBV12-3 or TRBV12-4 and TRBJ2-7; 10 bases line up with TRBD1. V lost 5 bases, J lost 4 bases, and 8 bases stayed unmatched. The CDR3 is 15 residues long.

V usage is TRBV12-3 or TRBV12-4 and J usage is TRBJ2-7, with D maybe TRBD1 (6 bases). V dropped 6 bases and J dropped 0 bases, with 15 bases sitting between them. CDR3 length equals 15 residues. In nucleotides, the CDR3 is TGTGCCAGCAGACCCGCAGGGGCCAACTCCTACGAGCAGTACTTC. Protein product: CASRPAGANSYEQYF.

This chain's CDR3 is CASLEGQPGGYTF. CDR3 nucleotides: TGTGCCAGCCTCGAGGGGCAACCGGGTGGCTACACCTTC. V usage is TRBV2 and J usage is TRBJ1-2; D possibly corresponds to TRBD1 (5 bases). Trimming stripped 8 bases from V and 7 bases from J, with 17 bases between. This CDR3 has 13 amino acids. Per the germline V gene, CDR1 is SNHLY and CDR2 is FYNNEI.

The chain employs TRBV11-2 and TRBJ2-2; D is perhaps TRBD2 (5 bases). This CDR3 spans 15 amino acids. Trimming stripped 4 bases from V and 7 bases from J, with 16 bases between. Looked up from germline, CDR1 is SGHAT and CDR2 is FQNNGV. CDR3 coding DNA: TGTGCCAGCAGCTACCCAGCTAGCTTCGGCGGGGAGCTGTTTTTT. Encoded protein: CASSYPASFGGELFF.

CDR3 residues: CATSQLPASGGTDTQYF. DNA of the CDR3: TGTGCCACCTCCCAACTCCCCGCTAGCGGAGGGACAGATACGCAGTATTTT. The rearrangement joins TRBV7-9 to TRBJ2-3; TRBD2 matches at 7 bases. V lost 10 bases to trimming and J lost 3 bases; unmatched junction nucleotides: 19. This CDR3 is built from 17 residues. CDR1 and CDR2 from the germline V gene are SEHNR and FQNEAQ (reference sequence).

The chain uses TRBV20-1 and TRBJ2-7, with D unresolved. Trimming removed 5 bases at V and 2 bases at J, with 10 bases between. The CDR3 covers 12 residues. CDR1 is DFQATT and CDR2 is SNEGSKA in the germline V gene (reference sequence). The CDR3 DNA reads TGCAGTGCTGGAATTACAGCCTACGAGCAGTACTTC. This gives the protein CSAGITAYEQYF.

CDR3 DNA sequence: TGTGCCAGCAGCGGGACAGGGGGCTTCGACGAGCAGTACTTC. Amino acid sequence: CASSGTGGFDEQYF. The genes are TRBV9 and TRBJ2-7, with TRBD1 matching over 11 bases. The CDR3 length is 14 residues. The V and J ends lost 3 bases and 5 bases, in that order; junction bases with no gene match: 4. Germline V CDR1 and CDR2: SGDLS, YYNGEE.

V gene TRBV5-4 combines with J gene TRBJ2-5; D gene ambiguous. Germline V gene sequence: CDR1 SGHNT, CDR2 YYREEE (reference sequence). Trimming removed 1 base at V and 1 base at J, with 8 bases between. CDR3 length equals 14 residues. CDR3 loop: CASSLLVSQETQYF. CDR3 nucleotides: TGTGCCAGCAGCTTGTTAGTCAGCCAAGAGACCCAGTACTTC. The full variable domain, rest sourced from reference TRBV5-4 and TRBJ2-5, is ETGVTQSPTHLIKTRGQQVTLRCSSQSGHNTVSWYQQALGQGPQFIFQYYREEENGRGNFPPRFSGLQFPNYSSELNVNALELDDSALYLCASSLLVSQETQYFGPGTRLLVL.

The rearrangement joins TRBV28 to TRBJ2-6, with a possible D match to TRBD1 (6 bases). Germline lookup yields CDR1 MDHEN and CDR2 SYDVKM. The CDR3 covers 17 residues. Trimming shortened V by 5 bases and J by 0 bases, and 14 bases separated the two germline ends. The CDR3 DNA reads TGTGCCAGCAGTCATAGGACAGAGGCCTCTGGGGCCAACGTCCTGACTTTC. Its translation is CASSHRTEASGANVLTF.

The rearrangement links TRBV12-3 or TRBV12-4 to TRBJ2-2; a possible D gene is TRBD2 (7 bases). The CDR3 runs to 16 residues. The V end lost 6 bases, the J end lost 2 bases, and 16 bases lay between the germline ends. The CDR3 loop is CASRQTRGANTGELFF. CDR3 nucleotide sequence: TGTGCCAGCAGACAGACCCGGGGGGCAAACACCGGGGAGCTGTTTTTT.

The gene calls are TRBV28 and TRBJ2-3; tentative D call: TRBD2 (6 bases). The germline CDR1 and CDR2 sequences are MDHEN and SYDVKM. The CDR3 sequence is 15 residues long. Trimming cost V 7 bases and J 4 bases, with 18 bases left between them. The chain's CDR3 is CASTKGRQGADTQYF. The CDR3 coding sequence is TGTGCCAGCACCAAAGGGAGGCAGGGTGCAGATACGCAGTATTTT. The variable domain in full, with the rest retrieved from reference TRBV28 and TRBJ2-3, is DVKVTQSSRYLVKRTGEKVFLECVQDMDHENMFWYRQDPGLGLRLIYFSYDVKMKEKGDIPEGYSVSREKKERFSLILESASTNQTSMYLCASTKGRQGADTQYFGPGTRLTVL.

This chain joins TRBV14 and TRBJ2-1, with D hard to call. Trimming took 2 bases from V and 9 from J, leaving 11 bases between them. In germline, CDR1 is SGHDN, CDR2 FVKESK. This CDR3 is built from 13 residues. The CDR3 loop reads CASSQHPNGEQFF. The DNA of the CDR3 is TGTGCCAGCAGCCAACACCCTAATGGTGAGCAGTTCTTC.

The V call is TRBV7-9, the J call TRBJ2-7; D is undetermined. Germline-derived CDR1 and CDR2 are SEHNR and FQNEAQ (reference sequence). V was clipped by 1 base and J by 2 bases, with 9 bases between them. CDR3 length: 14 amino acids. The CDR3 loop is CASSLGVSPYEQYF. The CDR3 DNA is TGTGCCAGCAGCTTAGGTGTTTCTCCCTACGAGCAGTACTTC. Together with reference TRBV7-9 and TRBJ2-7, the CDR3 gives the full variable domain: DTGVSQNPRHKITKRGQNVTFRCDPISEHNRLYWYRQTLGQGPEFLTYFQNEAQLEKSRLLSDRFSAERPKGSFSTLEIQRTEQGDSAMYLCASSLGVSPYEQYFGPGTRLTVT.

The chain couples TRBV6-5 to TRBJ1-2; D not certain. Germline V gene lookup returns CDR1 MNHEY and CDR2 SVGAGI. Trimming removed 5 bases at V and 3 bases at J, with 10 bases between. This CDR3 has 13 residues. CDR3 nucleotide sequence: TGTGCCAGCAGTGTCCACGACGACTATGGCTACACCTTC. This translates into CASSVHDDYGYTF.

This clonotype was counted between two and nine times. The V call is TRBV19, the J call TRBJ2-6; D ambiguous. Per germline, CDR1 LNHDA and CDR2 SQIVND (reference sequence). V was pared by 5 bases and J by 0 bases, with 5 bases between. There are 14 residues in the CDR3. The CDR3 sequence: CASSRISGANVLTF. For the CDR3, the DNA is TGTGCCAGTAGTCGGATCTCTGGGGCCAACGTCCTGACTTTC.

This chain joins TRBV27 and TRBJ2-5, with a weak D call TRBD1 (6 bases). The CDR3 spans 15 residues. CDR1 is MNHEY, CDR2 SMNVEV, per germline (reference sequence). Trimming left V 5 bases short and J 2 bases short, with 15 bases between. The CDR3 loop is CASSTPDRYQETQYF. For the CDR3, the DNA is TGTGCCAGCAGTACCCCGGACAGATATCAAGAGACCCAGTACTTC.

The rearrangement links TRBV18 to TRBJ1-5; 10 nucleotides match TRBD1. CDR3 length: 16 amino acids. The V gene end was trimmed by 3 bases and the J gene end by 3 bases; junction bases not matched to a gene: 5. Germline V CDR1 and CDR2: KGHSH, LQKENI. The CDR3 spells CASSPGTGDINQPQHF. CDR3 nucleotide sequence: TGTGCCAGCTCACCCGGGACAGGGGACATCAATCAGCCCCAGCATTTT.

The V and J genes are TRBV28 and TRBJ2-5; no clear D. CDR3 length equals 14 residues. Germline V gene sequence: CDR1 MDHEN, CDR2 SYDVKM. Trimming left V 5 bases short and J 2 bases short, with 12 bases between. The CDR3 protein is CASSPTLWQETQYF. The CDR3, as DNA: TGTGCCAGCAGTCCAACACTATGGCAAGAGACCCAGTACTTC.